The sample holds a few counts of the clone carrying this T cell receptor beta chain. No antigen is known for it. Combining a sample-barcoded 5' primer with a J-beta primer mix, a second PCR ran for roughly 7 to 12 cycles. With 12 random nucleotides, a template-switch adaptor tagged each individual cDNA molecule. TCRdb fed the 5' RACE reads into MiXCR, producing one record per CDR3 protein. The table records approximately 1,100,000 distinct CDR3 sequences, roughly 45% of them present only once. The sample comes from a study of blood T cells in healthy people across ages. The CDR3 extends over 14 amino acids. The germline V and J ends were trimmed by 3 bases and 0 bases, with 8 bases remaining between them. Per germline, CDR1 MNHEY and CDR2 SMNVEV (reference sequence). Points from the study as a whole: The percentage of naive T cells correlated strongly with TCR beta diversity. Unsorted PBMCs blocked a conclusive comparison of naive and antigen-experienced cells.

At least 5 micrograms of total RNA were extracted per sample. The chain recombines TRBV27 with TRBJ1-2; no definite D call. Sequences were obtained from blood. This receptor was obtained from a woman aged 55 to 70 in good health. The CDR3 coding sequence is TGTGCCAGCAGTTTTGCTGGACCTAACTATGGCTACACCTTC. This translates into CASSFAGPNYGYTF.